Shown below are 3 T cell receptor beta chains from a single sample sequenced in a study of T cell responses to AZD1222 COVID-19 vaccine. Clones were read by immunoSEQ multiplex PCR, and TCRdb kept only the in-frame ones, dropping some. The sample carries around 140,000 clones, 85% to 95% recorded once. This material consisted of peripheral blood, taken on day 0 of AZD1222 vaccination. The receptors shown here come from an adult in good health.

This rearrangement joins TRBV5-1 to TRBJ1-1, with TRBD1 matching 9 bases. This CDR3 region has 16 residues. Germline V CDR1 and CDR2: SGHRS, YFSETQ. V shed 2 bases and J 2 bases; nucleotides not matched to a gene: 7. The CDR3 sequence: CASSFVGQGVNTEAFF. CDR3 DNA: TGCGCCAGCAGCTTTGTGGGACAGGGAGTTAACACTGAAGCTTTCTTT.

The CDR3 here is CASSLGTGTGSPLHF. The CDR3 DNA follows: TGTGCCAGCAGCCTGGGGACAGGGACGGGATCACCCCTCCACTTT. The rearrangement uses TRBV4-2 and TRBJ1-6, with 9 bases aligning to TRBD1. The CDR3 length is 15 residues. Trimming at V came to 4 bases and at J to 10 bases, leaving 8 bases not matched to a gene. From germline, CDR1 is LGHNA and CDR2 YNFKEQ.

J is TRBJ2-1 and V is TRBV24-1, with a possible D match to TRBD2 (6 bases). The V end was cut by 7 bases, the J end by 8 bases, with 20 bases between. The CDR3 runs to 15 residues. The germline gives CDR1 KGHDR, CDR2 SFDVKD. Here the CDR3 DNA reads TGTGCCACCAGCGGAGGGATTGGCGATTTCGATGAGCAGTTCTTC. Protein sequence: CATSGGIGDFDEQFF.